Each of the 9 T cell receptor beta chains below was sequenced from the same sample in a study of blood T cell dynamics during melanoma immunotherapy. As to time point: pre-treatment baseline. The method was immunoSEQ multiplex PCR; TCRdb's version includes in-frame clones alone and lacks a portion of them. The repertoire holds a few thousand clones, more than 75% seen once, with roughly 15% in the top ten. The sample consisted of blood, taken from a patient treated with checkpoint blockade. These receptors came from a human donor with melanoma.

The rearrangement links TRBV25-1 to TRBJ1-2; tentative D call: TRBD1 (5 bases). This CDR3 has 15 amino acids. The V and J ends lost 7 bases and 3 bases respectively, with 18 bases between them. Germline lookup yields CDR1 MGHDK and CDR2 SYGVNS. CDR3 coding DNA: TGTGCCAGCACCCCTGGGGGGGGTGTGGACTATGGCTACACCTTC. Protein: CASTPGGGVDYGYTF.

The chain couples TRBV5-5 to TRBJ2-6, with a weak D call TRBD2 (5 bases). Trimming took off 0 bases at V and 1 base at J, with 8 bases between the two ends. The germline CDR1 and CDR2 sequences are SGHKS and YYEKEE (reference sequence). This CDR3 spans 16 amino acids. The CDR3 sequence: CASSLATGSGANVLTF. The CDR3 region has the DNA TGTGCCAGCAGCTTGGCCACGGGATCTGGGGCCAACGTCCTGACTTTC.

This clone has a single count. The chain employs TRBV5-6 and TRBJ2-1; TRBD2 agrees at 11 bases. CDR3 size: 17 residues. After removal of 4 bases from V and 4 bases from J, the junction contained 10 bases not matched to a gene. Germline CDR1 SGHDT, CDR2 YYEEEE. CDR3 amino acids: CASSSTWTSGSYNEQFF. The CDR3 DNA is TGTGCCAGCAGCAGCACCTGGACTAGCGGGTCTTACAATGAGCAGTTCTTC.

The rearrangement uses TRBV7-2 and TRBJ2-5; D remains unclear. Germline V lookup: CDR1 SGHTA, CDR2 FQGNSA. There are 9 residues in the CDR3. The V end was cut by 8 bases, the J end by 5 bases, with 3 bases between. CDR3 sequence reads: CASGETQYF. The CDR3 DNA follows: TGTGCCAGCGGGGAGACCCAGTACTTC.

V usage is TRBV6-5 and J usage is TRBJ2-5; 7 positions agree with TRBD2. The J call may not be correct, given that the DNA end is closer to TRBJ2-7. The CDR3 runs 14 residues. Germline V gives CDR1 MNHEY, CDR2 SVGAGI. This CDR3 reads CASSYSGADYEQYF. CDR3 DNA: TGTGCCAGCAGTTACAGCGGGGCCGACTACGAGCAGTACTTC.

This chain connects TRBV7-9 to TRBJ2-5, with D unresolved. Germline lookup yields CDR1 SEHNR and CDR2 FQNEAQ (reference sequence). The CDR3 has 15 amino acids. V was pared by 1 base and J by 2 bases, with 11 bases between. CDR3 bases: TGTGCCAGCAGCTTAGTCTACCCTCTACAAGAGACCCAGTACTTC. It specifies CASSLVYPLQETQYF.

This rearrangement joins TRBV11-3 to TRBJ1-4, with 7 bases matching TRBD1. Germline trimming cut 5 bases from V and 7 bases from J; bases unmatched to any gene: 13. The CDR3 totals 16 residues. Germline CDR1 reads SGHNT; CDR2 reads YENEEA. The CDR3 reads CASSAPVRGIGEKLFF. The CDR3 DNA is TGTGCCAGCAGCGCTCCCGTCAGGGGGATCGGTGAAAAACTGTTTTTT.

This rearrangement joins TRBV6-4 to TRBJ1-2; D is possibly TRBD1 (6 bases). This CDR3 spans 16 amino acids. Per the germline V gene, CDR1 is MRHNA and CDR2 is SNTAGT. Deletions cut 5 bases from V and 5 bases from J, with 21 bases between. The CDR3 loop is CASSSLGTREGYGYTF. Written as DNA, the CDR3 is TGTGCCAGCAGTTCTCTAGGGACACGGGAAGGGTATGGCTACACCTTC.

V usage is TRBV27 and J usage is TRBJ2-6, with D possibly matching TRBD2 (6 bases). The germline V gene has CDR1 MNHEY and CDR2 SMNVEV (reference sequence). CDR3 length equals 18 residues. With 0 bases removed from V and 4 bases from J, the gap between germline ends came to 16 bases. CDR3 residues: CASSLSSRAGTGANVLTF. The CDR3 nucleotides are TGTGCCAGCAGTTTATCGTCCAGGGCGGGAACCGGGGCCAACGTCCTGACTTTC.